This T cell receptor beta chain emerged from a study of blood T cell repertoires in COVID-19. Sequencing used immunoSEQ multiplex PCR; TCRdb keeps in-frame clones, though not all of them. Of 250,000 to 300,000 clones listed, 88% were seen once; the top ten hold 0.75% to 1%. J was trimmed by 14 bases and V by 3 bases; bases with no gene match: 19. The CDR3 runs to 17 residues. The germline V gene encodes CDR1 KGHSH and CDR2 LQKENI. This clone occurred a few times. The clonotype comes from a woman aged 30 to 39 who had recovered from COVID-19. Sequencing input: PBMCs or T cells enriched from blood (not recorded which). This chain connects TRBV18 to TRBJ1-6, with 7 bases that match TRBD1. CDR3 protein: CASSPNRLTGDGSSLHF. As DNA, the CDR3 is TGTGCCAGCTCACCGAACCGCCTTACAGGGGACGGCTCATCCCTCCACTTT.